This T cell receptor beta chain was recovered during a study of CD8+CD57+ T cells in acquired aplastic anemia. Study context: Each DNA sample taken from sorted CD4+ and CD8+ cells came to approximately 3 ug on average.

Flow cytometry had shown expanded CD8+CD57+ cells in the patients chosen for sequencing. In all patients, the disease was severe acquired aplastic anemia. This clonotype was observed once. Antigen: not known. Profiling of TCR beta VDJ combinations and CDR3 sequences used genomic DNA as template. TCRdb itself ran the reads through MiXCR, one entry per CDR3 protein. The sample lists about 98,000 distinct CDR3 sequences, around two thirds seen once, with about 60% in the top ten. The CDR3 is 14 residues long. From germline, CDR1 is DFQATT and CDR2 SNEGSKA (reference sequence). General observations from the study: Overlapping CD8+ CDR3 repertoires of patients and controls contained nearly 30 shared sequences. Patient and control CD8+ Simpson's diversity was not significantly different.

The chain couples TRBV20-1 to TRBJ2-5, with 8 bases matching TRBD1. The receptor comes from a human donor with aplastic anemia. Material: sorted CD4+, CD8+, or CD8+CD57+ T cells (not recorded which) from PBMCs. CDR3: CSGSGQVDQETQYF. CDR3 in DNA: TGCAGCGGATCGGGACAGGTCGACCAAGAGACCCAGTACTTC.